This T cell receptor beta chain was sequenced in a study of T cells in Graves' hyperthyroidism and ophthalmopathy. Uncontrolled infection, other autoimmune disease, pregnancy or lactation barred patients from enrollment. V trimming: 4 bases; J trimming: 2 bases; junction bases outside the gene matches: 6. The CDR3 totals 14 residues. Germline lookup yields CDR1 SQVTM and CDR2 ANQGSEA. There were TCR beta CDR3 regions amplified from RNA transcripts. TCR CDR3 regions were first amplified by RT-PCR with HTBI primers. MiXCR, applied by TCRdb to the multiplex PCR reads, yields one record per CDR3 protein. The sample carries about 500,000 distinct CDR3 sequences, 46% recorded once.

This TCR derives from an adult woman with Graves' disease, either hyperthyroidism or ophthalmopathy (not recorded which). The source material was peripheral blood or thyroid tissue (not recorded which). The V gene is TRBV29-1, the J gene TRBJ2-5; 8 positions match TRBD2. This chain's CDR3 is CSVGSAGVQETQYF. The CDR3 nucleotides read TGCAGCGTTGGTTCAGCGGGGGTTCAAGAGACCCAGTACTTC.